The present TCR beta chain was sequenced within a study of T cells in Graves' hyperthyroidism and ophthalmopathy. Using RNA transcripts as the source, TCR beta CDR3 regions were amplified. The HTBI set primed first-round TCR CDR3 RT-PCR. MiXCR, run by TCRdb on the multiplex PCR reads, gives a single entry per CDR3 protein. Found here are 450,000 to 650,000 distinct CDR3 sequences, 17% of them singletons; the top ten hold 17%. Uncontrolled infections, other autoimmune diseases, pregnancy or lactation led to exclusion of patients. Trimming removed 1 base from V and 4 bases from J, with 10 bases in between. The CDR3 is 14 amino acids. Germline V gives CDR1 SGHDN, CDR2 FVKESK. To note about this clonotype: Its target is not known.

Findings of the study overall: Most clonotypes expanded in thyroid above 0.001 were likewise present in blood. Ophthalmopathy was predicted by the model a median of roughly 6.6 months ahead of onset. Ophthalmopathy was told apart from stable hyperthyroidism by a 13 V-J model.

The gene calls are TRBV14 and TRBJ1-2, with D maybe TRBD1 (5 bases). The sequence was obtained from a woman aged 18-35 years with Graves' ophthalmopathy. The sequenced material came from blood. CDR3 nucleotide sequence: TGTGCCAGCAGCCAAGTAGCAGGGCTCTATGGCTACACCTTC. The encoded protein is CASSQVAGLYGYTF.